Following are 21 T cell receptor beta chains from one sample sequenced in a study of CD8 T cells in Susac syndrome. It was with random hexamers that about 0.45 to 1 ug RNA was reverse transcribed. TCRdb reprocessed the immunoSEQ multiplex PCR reads via MiXCR and lists one record per CDR3 protein. Of more than 20,000 distinct CDR3 sequences in the sample, 90% to 95% were seen once. Sequenced material: CD8+ T cells from PBMCs. These receptors originate from a human donor in good health.

The chain recombines TRBV6-2 or TRBV6-3 with TRBJ2-1; 9 bases are shared with TRBD1. The germline V gene has CDR1 MNHEY and CDR2 SVGEGT. The V gene end was trimmed by 0 bases and the J gene end by 7 bases; junction bases not matched to a gene: 1. This CDR3 spans 14 amino acids. The CDR3 DNA sequence: TGTGCCAGCAGTTACTCGACAGGGGGGAATGAGCAGTTCTTC. It yields the protein CASSYSTGGNEQFF.

The chain recombines TRBV4-3 with TRBJ1-4; D is unresolved. Per the germline V gene, CDR1 is LGHNA and CDR2 is YSLEER. The CDR3 spans 15 residues. V lost 1 base and J 8 bases, leaving 14 bases between the germline ends. CDR3: CASSQVRAELEKLFF. For the CDR3, the DNA is TGCGCCAGCAGCCAAGTTCGAGCGGAATTGGAAAAACTGTTTTTT.

The chain employs TRBV14 and TRBJ2-7; 9 positions agree with TRBD2. This CDR3 region has 15 residues. Germline V gives CDR1 SGHDN, CDR2 FVKESK. V lost 0 bases and J lost 2; bases outside the gene matches: 2. CDR3 coding DNA: TGTGCCAGCAGCCAAGACCGGACTAGCGCCTACGAGCAGTACTTC. Amino acids: CASSQDRTSAYEQYF.

The chain combines TRBV20-1 with TRBJ1-5; TRBD1 aligns across 10 bases. CDR1 and CDR2 (germline): DFQATT, SNEGSKA (reference sequence). CDR3 length: 14 residues. J gave up 7 bases and V 2 bases, and 5 bases lay outside the gene matches. CDR3 residues: CSARQQGQGQPQHF. As DNA, the CDR3 is TGCAGTGCTAGACAACAGGGACAGGGGCAGCCCCAGCATTTT.

This rearrangement joins TRBV19 to TRBJ1-2, with TRBD1 as a possible D gene (5 bases). The CDR3 has 18 amino acids. Per the germline V gene, CDR1 is LNHDA and CDR2 is SQIVND (reference sequence). V was clipped by 0 bases and J by 5 bases, with 22 bases between them. The CDR3: CASSIDHTGDRFWYGYTF. Here the CDR3 DNA reads TGTGCCAGTAGTATAGATCATACAGGAGACAGATTTTGGTATGGCTACACCTTC.

This chain joins TRBV5-1 and TRBJ1-1; 7 bases agree with TRBD1. The V segment lost 5 bases and the J segment 3 bases; nucleotides outside the gene matches: 13. The CDR3 contains 16 residues. The V gene's germline CDR1 is SGHRS and CDR2 YFSETQ. The CDR3 region is CASSTGVSRLDTEAFF. DNA for the CDR3: TGCGCCAGCAGTACAGGGGTCTCGCGTTTGGACACTGAAGCTTTCTTT.

This clonotype occurred a few times. This chain connects TRBV7-2 to TRBJ2-7; TRBD2 matches at 9 bases. From germline, CDR1 is SGHTA and CDR2 FQGNSA. The ends lost 1 base at V and 3 bases at J; junction bases unmatched: 7. CDR3 length: 16 residues. CDR3 nucleotides: TGTGCCAGCAGCTTAGAAGGTCTAGCGGGGAACTACGAGCAGTACTTC. Its translation: CASSLEGLAGNYEQYF.

The V gene is TRBV14, the J gene TRBJ1-5; 8 bases agree with TRBD1. Germline V gene sequence: CDR1 SGHDN, CDR2 FVKESK. V gave up 4 bases and J gave up 4 bases; unmatched junction bases: 3. The CDR3 runs to 14 residues. CDR3 nucleotide sequence: TGTGCCAGCAGCCCCGACAGGGGTAATCAGCCCCAGCATTTT. It encodes CASSPDRGNQPQHF.

The rearrangement joins TRBV11-2 to TRBJ2-7, with 8 bases fitting TRBD1. Germline V gives CDR1 SGHAT, CDR2 FQNNGV. V trimming: 3 bases; J trimming: 2 bases; junction bases outside the gene matches: 3. CDR3 length equals 14 residues. The DNA for the CDR3 is TGTGCCAGCAGCTTTGACAGGGGCCCCTACGAGCAGTACTTC. Encoded protein: CASSFDRGPYEQYF.

The genes are TRBV7-2 and TRBJ2-1; 11 bases line up with TRBD2. The CDR3 contains 17 residues. The J segment lost 2 bases and the V segment lost 2 bases, leaving 5 bases of the junction unmatched. The germline V gene encodes CDR1 SGHTA and CDR2 FQGNSA. CDR3 residues: CASSLMVTSGAYNEQFF. The CDR3 DNA follows: TGTGCCAGCAGCTTAATGGTGACTAGCGGGGCCTACAATGAGCAGTTCTTC.

The rearrangement links TRBV2 to TRBJ2-1, with TRBD1 identical over 9 bases. The CDR3 totals 13 residues. V lost 7 bases to trimming and J lost 6 bases; unmatched junction nucleotides: 4. CDR1 and CDR2 (germline): SNHLY, FYNNEI. The CDR3 DNA follows: TGTGCCAGCACTGGGACAGGGCGCAATGAGCAGTTCTTC. It encodes CASTGTGRNEQFF.

The chain combines TRBV19 with TRBJ2-7; perhaps D is TRBD1 or TRBD2 (6 bases each). V was trimmed by 0 bases and J by 3 bases, leaving 12 bases between them. The V gene's germline CDR1 is LNHDA and CDR2 SQIVND (reference sequence). This CDR3 region has 15 residues. The CDR3 loop reads CASSIEAGHIYEQYF. The CDR3 DNA sequence: TGTGCCAGTAGTATAGAGGCGGGACACATCTACGAGCAGTACTTC.

The gene calls are TRBV7-9 and TRBJ1-1; D is unresolved. The germline V and J ends were trimmed by 2 bases and 4 bases, with 8 bases remaining between them. The CDR3 runs to 13 residues. Germline V lookup: CDR1 SEHNR, CDR2 FQNEAQ (reference sequence). The CDR3 DNA follows: TGTGCCAGCAGCTTACCGACTGTCACTGAAGCTTTCTTT. This codes for CASSLPTVTEAFF.

The chain uses TRBV2 and TRBJ1-1; possibly TRBD1 for D (6 bases). This CDR3 is 14 amino acids long. Germline values: CDR1 SNHLY, CDR2 FYNNEI. V shed 3 bases and J shed 0 bases, with 8 bases lying between them. DNA of the CDR3: TGTGCCAGCAGTGAGACAGGATTGAACACTGAAGCTTTCTTT. This codes for CASSETGLNTEAFF.

The V call is TRBV13, the J call TRBJ2-7; possibly TRBD1 or TRBD2 for D (6 bases each). Germline V CDR1 and CDR2: PRHDT, FYEKMQ (reference sequence). With 2 bases removed from V and 4 bases from J, the gap between germline ends came to 9 bases. The CDR3 spans 13 residues. The CDR3 loop reads CASSLRGVYEQYF. In nucleotides, the CDR3 is TGTGCCAGCAGCTTAAGGGGGGTGTACGAGCAGTACTTC. Combining the CDR3 with reference TRBV13 and TRBJ2-7 gives the whole variable domain AAGVIQSPRHLIKEKRETATLKCYPIPRHDTVYWYQQGPGQDPQFLISFYEKMQSDKGSIPDRFSAQQFSDYHSELNMSSLELGDSALYFCASSLRGVYEQYFGPGTRLTVT.

The rearrangement links TRBV2 to TRBJ2-7; D may be TRBD1 (5 bases). In germline, CDR1 is SNHLY, CDR2 FYNNEI. The CDR3 has 12 residues. Trimming left V 6 bases short and J 4 bases short, with 10 bases between. This CDR3 reads CASRQGRYEQYF. The DNA of the CDR3 is TGTGCCAGCAGGCAGGGCCGATACGAGCAGTACTTC.

This chain uses TRBV7-2 with TRBJ2-4, with D possibly matching TRBD2 (6 bases). The CDR3 extends over 15 amino acids. V was clipped by 4 bases and J by 3 bases, with 13 bases between them. The germline V gene encodes CDR1 SGHTA and CDR2 FQGNSA. In DNA form, the CDR3 reads TGTGCCAGCAGCTGGGGGGTTTTCGACAAAAACATTCAGTACTTC. Translated, it gives CASSWGVFDKNIQYF.

This chain joins TRBV20-1 and TRBJ2-1, with 11 positions matching TRBD2. Germline CDR1 and CDR2: DFQATT and SNEGSKA (reference sequence). The CDR3 length is 18 residues. J was trimmed by 7 bases and V by 2 bases; bases with no gene match: 16. The CDR3 region is CSARPGWDSGGARNEQFF. For the CDR3, the DNA is TGCAGTGCTAGACCAGGGTGGGATAGCGGGGGGGCTCGGAATGAGCAGTTCTTC.

The chain links TRBV13 to TRBJ2-7, with 8 positions matching TRBD1. The trim removed 1 base at V and 7 bases at J, leaving 6 bases unmatched. The CDR3 length is 14 residues. Germline values: CDR1 PRHDT, CDR2 FYEKMQ (reference sequence). This CDR3 is CASSLVGRGREQYF. CDR3 nucleotides: TGTGCCAGCAGCTTAGTTGGCAGGGGGCGAGAGCAGTACTTC.

In its sample, this clonotype was seen a few times. At one end, the junction sequence differs from germline, possibly due to a read error. The chain couples TRBV29-1 to TRBJ1-6; TRBD1 might be the D (5 bases). The CDR3 extends over 15 amino acids. Germline values: CDR1 SQVTM, CDR2 ANQGSEA. The CDR3 coding sequence is TGCAGCGTTGAAGAATTCAGGGTGGCAGGGTCACCCCTCCATTTT. Amino acid sequence: CSVEEFRVAGSPLHF.

The chain carries TRBV20-1 and TRBJ2-1; 12 nucleotides match TRBD2. The J segment lost 8 bases and the V segment lost 5 bases, leaving 19 bases of the junction unmatched. This CDR3 comprises 18 residues. Germline V lookup: CDR1 DFQATT, CDR2 SNEGSKA (reference sequence). The CDR3 region is CSALRTSGAQFQDDEQFF. In DNA, the CDR3 is TGCAGTGCTCTCCGGACTAGCGGGGCCCAATTCCAGGACGATGAGCAGTTCTTC.